The rows below give T cell receptor beta chains drawn from one sample of a study of cytomegalovirus exposure and HLA in healthy donors. Measured with immunoSEQ multiplex PCR; TCRdb has only the in-frame clones, and not every one. The table has 150,000 to 200,000 clones, 70% to 85% seen once; the top ten hold 1.5% to 2%. What was sequenced was PBMCs. All receptors derive from a woman in her 30s in good health and CMV-seronegative. Both conserved end residues are part of each CDR3. D genes are given only for firm matches. A clone size is listed for some rows: how often the clone was seen (once, few, many), or a class if it is expanded.

CASSLEGVGYTF | TGTGCCAGCAGCTTAGAAGGGGTGGGCTACACCTTC | TRBV7-8 | . | . | TRBJ1-2
CASSLAGSYRYEQYF | TGTGCCAGCAGCTTGGCAGGGTCCTACAGGTACGAGCAGTACTTC | TRBV5-6 | . | . | TRBJ2-7
CASKEGTGGYQPQHF | TGTGCCAGCAAAGAAGGGACAGGGGGCTATCAGCCCCAGCATTTT | TRBV2 | once | TRBD1 | TRBJ1-5
CASSDLDFGTPAFF | TGTGCCAGCAGTGATTTGGATTTCGGGACACCGGCTTTCTTT | TRBV2 | . | . | TRBJ1-1
CASSIGTSGVQETQYF | TGTGCCAGTAGTATCGGAACTAGCGGGGTACAAGAGACCCAGTACTTC | TRBV19 | . | TRBD2 | TRBJ2-5
CASSFPLESSYNEQFF | TGTGCCAGCAGCTTTCCCCTGGAGAGCTCCTACAATGAGCAGTTCTTC | TRBV9 | once | . | TRBJ2-1
CASSLARDRGNEQYF | TGTGCCAGCAGCTTGGCCAGGGACAGGGGTAACGAGCAGTACTTC | TRBV13 | . | TRBD1 | TRBJ2-7
CSAEQGARSGYTF | TGCAGCGCCGAACAGGGGGCGAGATCTGGCTACACCTTC | TRBV29-1 | . | TRBD1 | TRBJ1-2
CASMSGGYMNTEAFF | TGTGCCAGTATGTCGGGGGGCTACATGAACACTGAAGCTTTCTTT | TRBV19 | . | . | TRBJ1-1
CASSETGLSYEQYF | TGTGCCAGCAGTGAAACGGGACTCTCCTACGAGCAGTACTTC | TRBV25-1 | . | . | TRBJ2-7
CASREGGFQPQHF | TGTGCCAGTCGAGAGGGAGGGTTTCAGCCCCAGCATTTT | TRBV19 | . | . | TRBJ1-5
CASGFLGTFGTHHHEQYF | TGTGCTAGTGGTTTTCTAGGAACATTTGGTACCCACCACCACGAGCAGTACTTC | TRBV12-5 | . | . | TRBJ2-7
CASSPGLAGLQETQYF | TGCGCCAGCAGCCCGGGACTAGCGGGACTCCAAGAGACCCAGTACTTC | TRBV5-1 | . | TRBD2 | TRBJ2-5
CASSHLYNEQFF | TGCGCCAGCAGCCATCTATACAATGAGCAGTTCTTC | TRBV4-1 | . | . | TRBJ2-1
CASSFSGTGDTEAFF | TGCGCCAGCAGCTTTTCCGGGACAGGGGACACTGAAGCTTTCTTT | TRBV5-1 | . | TRBD1 | TRBJ1-1
CASSLGLAGGSEQYF | TGTGCCAGCAGCCTAGGACTAGCGGGAGGAAGCGAGCAGTACTTC | TRBV7-3 | . | TRBD2 | TRBJ2-7
CASSLRPGHSLYEQYF | TGTGCCAGTAGTCTTCGGCCGGGACATAGCCTCTACGAGCAGTACTTC | TRBV19 | . | . | TRBJ2-7
CASSTSGRARTDTQYF | TGCGCCAGCAGCACCAGCGGGAGGGCCCGCACAGATACGCAGTATTTT | TRBV5-1 | many | TRBD2 | TRBJ2-3
CASRAGGPGGELFF | TGTGCCAGCAGGGCGGGAGGGCCCGGCGGGGAGCTGTTTTTT | TRBV7-3 | once | TRBD2 | TRBJ2-2
CASSETSGDYNEQFF | TGTGCCAGCAGCGAGACTAGCGGCGACTACAATGAGCAGTTCTTC | TRBV9 | . | TRBD2 | TRBJ2-1
CASSNGLAGKYF | TGTGCCAGCAGCAACGGACTAGCGGGTAAGTACTTC | TRBV21-1 | once | . | TRBJ2-7
CASIPRGQGANNEQFF | TGTGCCAGCATCCCTCGGGGACAGGGGGCCAACAATGAGCAGTTCTTC | TRBV2 | . | TRBD1 | TRBJ2-1
CASSPGIGTSGITYEQYF | TGCGCCAGCAGCCCTGGAATTGGGACTAGCGGTATCACCTACGAGCAGTACTTC | TRBV5-1 | . | TRBD2 | TRBJ2-7
CASRSVNSGNTIYF | TGTGCCAGCAGATCAGTTAACTCTGGAAACACCATATATTTT | TRBV7-2 | . | . | TRBJ1-3
CASSRDQGEYGYTF | TGTGCCAGCTCGCGGGATCAGGGAGAATATGGCTACACCTTC | TRBV18 | . | . | TRBJ1-2
CASSLRGPPGREDSYEQYF | TGTGCCAGCAGCTTAAGAGGACCCCCGGGCAGGGAAGATTCCTACGAGCAGTACTTC | TRBV7-3 | . | . | TRBJ2-7
CASSSDSPLANYGYTF | TGTGCCAGCAGCTCCGACAGCCCCCTAGCTAACTATGGCTACACCTTC | TRBV7-9 | . | . | TRBJ1-2
CASTRGGQRRMNTEAFF | TGTGCCAGTACCAGGGGCGGCCAGAGGAGGATGAACACTGAAGCTTTCTTT | TRBV19 | few | . | TRBJ1-1
CASSRDTQETQYF | TGTGCCAGCAGTAGGGACACTCAAGAGACCCAGTACTTC | TRBV6-5 | . | . | TRBJ2-5
CASSEYNRGGEETQYF | TGTGCCAGCAGTGAATACAACCGGGGGGGAGAAGAGACCCAGTACTTC | TRBV25-1 | . | TRBD2 | TRBJ2-5
CASSFSEDSYGYTF | TGTGCCAGCAGCTTCAGCGAGGACAGCTATGGCTACACCTTC | TRBV7-9 | . | . | TRBJ1-2
CASSDRGWNEKLFF | TGTGCCAGCTCCGACAGGGGCTGGAATGAAAAACTGTTTTTT | TRBV18 | once | TRBD1 | TRBJ1-4
CASSTDRLTLEIRGDGYTF | TGTGCCAGCAGCACGGACAGGCTGACCCTGGAGATCAGAGGGGATGGCTACACCTTC | TRBV5-4 | . | TRBD1 | TRBJ1-2
CASSFAGLASDTQYF | TGTGCCAGCAGTTTCGCGGGACTAGCGTCAGATACGCAGTATTTT | TRBV27 | . | TRBD2 | TRBJ2-3
CSVAGQATNEKLFF | TGCAGCGTTGCTGGACAGGCAACTAATGAAAAACTGTTTTTT | TRBV29-1 | . | TRBD1 | TRBJ1-4
CASSRVGPYEQYF | TGTGCCAGCAGCAGGGTCGGGCCCTACGAGCAGTACTTC | TRBV27 | . | . | TRBJ2-7
CASSLMTGFKDTQYF | TGTGCCAGCAGCTTGATGACAGGGTTTAAAGATACGCAGTATTTT | TRBV5-8 | once | TRBD1 | TRBJ2-3
CASSRLLQQYF | TGCGCCAGCAGTCGCCTTCTACAGCAGTACTTC | TRBV23-1 | . | . | TRBJ2-7
CASSLWTSGTYEQYF | TGTGCCAGCAGTTTATGGACTAGCGGGACCTACGAGCAGTACTTC | TRBV27 | once | TRBD2 | TRBJ2-7
CASSPGQASTWEQYF | TGTGCCAGCAGCCCGGGACAGGCATCGACGTGGGAGCAGTACTTC | TRBV7-3 | . | TRBD1 | TRBJ2-7
CAISDREWGYTF | TGTGCCATCTCCGACAGGGAGTGGGGCTACACCTTC | TRBV10-3 | . | TRBD1 | TRBJ1-2
CAWSKGATGAGETQYF | TGTGCCTGGAGTAAGGGGGCGACAGGGGCGGGGGAGACCCAGTACTTC | TRBV30 | few | TRBD1 | TRBJ2-5
CASSISGALGTEAFF | TGTGCCAGTAGTATTTCAGGGGCGCTGGGCACTGAAGCTTTCTTT | TRBV19 | . | . | TRBJ1-1